Reported below is one T cell receptor beta chain. CD45RO-negative, CCR7-selected cells formed the naive CD8 fraction, which excluded terminally differentiated effector memory CD45RA+ cells. Assay execution proceeded at the deep level. Evenly divided among several immunoSEQ plates was the genomic DNA of each subset. DNA at about 0.2 ug, about 30,000 T cell genomes, went into sorted-subset replicate PCRs. Profiled with immunoSEQ multiplex PCR; TCRdb holds only in-frame clones, not every one. In the table there are about 820,000 clones, 85% to 95% of which are singletons. These data originate in a study of shared clonotypes between healthy human individuals. The V gene's germline CDR1 is PRHDT and CDR2 FYEKMQ (reference sequence). Trimming shortened V by 5 bases and J by 1 base, and 8 bases separated the two germline ends. The length of the CDR3 is 13 residues.

The sequenced material came from naive CD8+ T cells sorted from blood. The sequence derives from a man aged 30-40 years in good health. This sequence joins TRBV13 and TRBJ2-5; no reliable D call. CDR3 sequence: CASSPSGQETQYF. CDR3 nucleotides: TGTGCCAGCAGCCCGAGTGGCCAAGAGACCCAGTACTTC. The whole variable domain, filled in from reference TRBV13 and TRBJ2-5, reads AAGVIQSPRHLIKEKRETATLKCYPIPRHDTVYWYQQGPGQDPQFLISFYEKMQSDKGSIPDRFSAQQFSDYHSELNMSSLELGDSALYFCASSPSGQETQYFGPGTRLLVL.